The 27 T cell receptor beta chains below come from one sample, sequenced in a study of T cells in Graves' hyperthyroidism and ophthalmopathy. TCR beta CDR3 regions were amplified from RNA. The HTBI primer set served for first-round RT-PCR of the TCR CDR3. MiXCR was run by TCRdb on the multiplex PCR reads, yielding one entry per CDR3 protein. This table holds a few hundred thousand distinct CDR3 sequences, 15% found once. Input material: blood. Source of these receptors: a woman aged 25-40 years with Graves' hyperthyroidism.

Only a few counts were recorded for this clonotype. The J gene is TRBJ2-7, the V gene TRBV20-1; D is possibly TRBD1 (6 bases). This CDR3 contains 12 residues. CDR1 is DFQATT, CDR2 SNEGSKA, per germline (reference sequence). CDR3 in DNA: TGCAGCGTTGATGACAGGTCCTACGAGCAGTACTTC. Translating gives CSVDDRSYEQYF.

This clonotype has ten or more counts. This sequence joins TRBV29-1 and TRBJ2-7, with 10 bases lining up with TRBD2. Germline-derived CDR1 and CDR2 are SQVTM and ANQGSEA. J gave up 2 bases and V 6 bases, and 7 bases lay outside the gene matches. The CDR3 length is 14 residues. CDR3 nucleotide sequence: TGCAGCGTACCCGGACTAGCGGTCCCCTACGAGCAGTACTTC. Encoded protein: CSVPGLAVPYEQYF.

This clonotype occurred many times. The genes are TRBV18 and TRBJ1-1; no clear D. CDR1 is KGHSH and CDR2 is LQKENI in the germline V gene. V was cut by 5 bases and J by 1 base, with 14 bases left in between. The CDR3 has 15 amino acids. The CDR3 loop reads CASSEVGGSNTEAFF. The CDR3 nucleotides read TGTGCCAGCTCAGAGGTCGGCGGATCGAACACTGAAGCTTTCTTT.

As concerns this clonotype: This clone may be a read error of a much larger clone one base away. The CDR3 DNA is TGTGCCAGCATCGAGGCGGACACCGGGGAGCTGGTTTTT. This codes for CASIEADTGELVF. The V and J genes are TRBV2 and TRBJ2-2; tentatively, D is TRBD1 or TRBD2 (5 bases each). The CDR3 has 13 amino acids. The germline V gene encodes CDR1 SNHLY and CDR2 FYNNEI.

The V call is TRBV9, the J call TRBJ2-1; D unresolved. Germline CDR1 SGDLS, CDR2 YYNGEE. This CDR3 is 15 amino acids long. The ends were cut back, 0 bases at V and 0 bases at J, with 7 bases in the middle. In DNA form, the CDR3 reads TGTGCCAGCAGCGTAGTTCCAGACTCCTACAATGAGCAGTTCTTC. This encodes CASSVVPDSYNEQFF.

A few counts support this clonotype. The chain links TRBV5-1 to TRBJ2-3, with 11 bases lining up with TRBD2. Germline V CDR1 and CDR2: SGHRS, YFSETQ. The V and J ends lost 0 bases and 4 bases, in that order; junction bases with no gene match: 4. There are 16 residues in the CDR3. DNA of the CDR3: TGCGCCAGCAGCTTGGCCGGGACTAGCGGAGCAGATACGCAGTATTTT. As protein: CASSLAGTSGADTQYF.

This rearrangement joins TRBV9 to TRBJ1-6; D gene unclear. The CDR3 sequence is 14 residues long. The germline CDR1 and CDR2 sequences are SGDLS and YYNGEE. V was pared by 4 bases and J by 9 bases, with 14 bases between. The CDR3 protein is CASSSRPQSSPLHF. CDR3 coding DNA: TGTGCCAGCAGCTCGCGCCCCCAAAGTTCACCCCTCCACTTT.

This clonotype occurred a few times. A much larger clone sits a single nucleotide away, making a read error possible. This rearrangement joins TRBV2 to TRBJ1-1; 8 bases agree with TRBD1. This CDR3 has 16 amino acids. Germline V gives CDR1 SNHLY, CDR2 FYNNEI. The CDR3 here is CAGSREWAGGLAEAFF. DNA of the CDR3: TGTGCCGGCAGTCGGGAATGGGCAGGGGGCTTAGCTGAAGCTTTCTTT.

This clonotype was seen a handful of times. The rearrangement uses TRBV20-1 and TRBJ2-7, with TRBD2 identical over 11 bases. This CDR3 is built from 17 residues. V gave up 3 bases and J gave up 2 bases; unmatched junction bases: 12. The germline CDR1 and CDR2 sequences are DFQATT and SNEGSKA (reference sequence). CDR3 nucleotide sequence: TGCAGTGCTAGTATCCTTGTTGGGACTAGCGGACCCTACGAGCAGTACTTC. Translating gives CSASILVGTSGPYEQYF.

The rearrangement joins TRBV9 to TRBJ1-1; no clear D gene. Trimming left V 0 bases short and J 0 bases short, with 9 bases between. The CDR3 totals 15 residues. Germline CDR1 and CDR2: SGDLS and YYNGEE. The CDR3 DNA reads TGTGCCAGCAGCGTAGCTGTCGATCTGAACACTGAAGCTTTCTTT. Residues: CASSVAVDLNTEAFF.

This clonotype has ten or more counts. At one end the junction does not follow the germline gene, possibly because of a read error. The rearrangement links TRBV5-1 to TRBJ2-1; perhaps TRBD1 as D (6 bases). The CDR3 is made up of 14 amino acids. The germline V gene encodes CDR1 SGHRS and CDR2 YFSETQ. For the CDR3, the DNA is TGTGCCAGCAGTTTAGGGGGCTCCTACAATGAGCAGTTCTTC. It codes for CASSLGGSYNEQFF.

V and J are TRBV7-9 and TRBJ2-4; 9 bases fit TRBD1. Germline V gene lookup returns CDR1 SEHNR and CDR2 FQNEAQ (reference sequence). The V and J ends lost 6 bases and 5 bases, in that order; junction bases with no gene match: 11. The CDR3 runs to 16 residues. The CDR3 loop is CASSPTPGQGENIQYF. CDR3 sequence (DNA): TGTGCCAGCAGTCCGACCCCGGGACAGGGAGAAAACATTCAGTACTTC.

CDR3 nucleotide sequence: TGCAGTGCTAGAGATCGTCGCCAGGGAAGGAATCAGCCCCAGCATTTT. Its protein product is CSARDRRQGRNQPQHF. The genes are TRBV20-1 and TRBJ1-5, with D perhaps TRBD1 (5 bases). V was shortened by 0 bases and J by 4 bases, with 16 bases between the two germline ends. In germline, CDR1 is DFQATT, CDR2 SNEGSKA (reference sequence). The CDR3 runs 16 residues.

This clonotype was counted a few times. V and J are TRBV5-1 and TRBJ1-4; 7 nucleotides agree with TRBD1. Germline CDR1 is SGHRS and CDR2 is YFSETQ. The J segment lost 8 bases and the V segment lost 1 base, leaving 11 bases of the junction unmatched. The CDR3 sequence is 16 residues long. The CDR3 protein is CASSLLGGQRSEKLFF. The CDR3 DNA reads as TGCGCCAGCAGCTTGTTGGGGGGACAGCGGAGCGAAAAACTGTTTTTT.

This clonotype was observed once. The chain uses TRBV19 and TRBJ1-5, with 9 bases fitting TRBD1. V lost 1 base and J lost 5; bases outside the gene matches: 3. This CDR3 is 15 amino acids long. Germline loops: CDR1 LNHDA, CDR2 SQIVND (reference sequence). CDR3 DNA: TGTGCCAGTAGTATAGCCGGGACAGGGCATCAGCCCCAGCATTTT. This translates into CASSIAGTGHQPQHF.

About this clonotype: The junction does not match germline at one end; this may be a read error. This chain uses TRBV5-4 with TRBJ2-2, with 11 bases that match TRBD2. This CDR3 contains 15 residues. Per germline, CDR1 SGHNT and CDR2 YYREEE (reference sequence). The CDR3 bases are TGTGCCAGCAGAAAACTAGCGGGAGAGACCGGGGGGCTGTTTTTT. Its translation is CASRKLAGETGGLFF.

This clonotype has ten or more counts. This chain connects TRBV9 to TRBJ1-4, with 12 bases that match TRBD1. The CDR3 is made up of 14 amino acids. The V gene end was trimmed by 3 bases and the J gene end by 10 bases; junction bases not matched to a gene: 4. Germline-derived CDR1 and CDR2 are SGDLS and YYNGEE. This CDR3 reads CASSEGQGAGKLFF. The CDR3 DNA follows: TGTGCCAGCAGCGAGGGACAGGGGGCGGGAAAACTGTTTTTT.

The rearrangement links TRBV5-1 to TRBJ2-7; 11 bases match TRBD1. J lost 7 bases, V lost 3 bases, and 3 bases had no gene match. The CDR3 totals 13 residues. Germline values: CDR1 SGHRS, CDR2 YFSETQ. In nucleotides, the CDR3 is TGCGCCAGCAGCTGGGACAGGGGGAGGGAGCAGTACTTC. This sequence encodes CASSWDRGREQYF.

This clonotype occurred many times. The V and J genes are TRBV7-2 and TRBJ2-5; 8 nucleotides line up with TRBD2. V lost 5 bases, J lost 4 bases, and 12 bases stayed unmatched. The CDR3 totals 16 residues. Germline values: CDR1 SGHTA, CDR2 FQGNSA. This chain's CDR3 is CASSLGLGAGGETQYF. As DNA, the CDR3 is TGTGCCAGCAGCCTCGGCTTGGGGGCGGGGGGAGAGACCCAGTACTTC.

This clonotype has only a few counts. The chain employs TRBV20-1 and TRBJ2-5, with D uncertain. Trimming left V 4 bases short and J 5 bases short, with 2 bases between. The CDR3 is 9 residues long. Germline CDR1 and CDR2: DFQATT and SNEGSKA (reference sequence). DNA for the CDR3: TGCAGTGCTATGGAGACCCAGTACTTC. It codes for CSAMETQYF.

A few counts support this clonotype. CDR3 region: CASSITGRANSPLHF. CDR3 DNA sequence: TGTGCCAGTAGTATCACAGGGAGGGCCAATTCACCCCTCCACTTT. The V and J genes are TRBV19 and TRBJ1-6, with D maybe TRBD1 (6 bases). V was cut by 3 bases and J by 7 bases, with 13 bases left in between. The CDR3 is 15 amino acids. The germline V gene has CDR1 LNHDA and CDR2 SQIVND (reference sequence). Filled out from reference TRBV19 and TRBJ1-6, the complete variable domain reads DGGITQSPKYLFRKEGQNVTLSCEQNLNHDAMYWYRQDPGQGLRLIYYSQIVNDFQKGDIAEGYSVSREKKESFPLTVTSAQKNPTAFYLCASSITGRANSPLHFGNGTRLTVT.

The rearrangement links TRBV19 to TRBJ2-7; 10 bases line up with TRBD2. CDR3 length: 16 residues. The V gene end was trimmed by 7 bases and the J gene end by 3 bases; junction bases not matched to a gene: 12. Germline assignment: CDR1 LNHDA and CDR2 SQIVND (reference sequence). DNA of the CDR3: TGTGCCAGTACCCCGGCATCTAGCGGGAGTCTCTACGAGCAGTACTTC. This encodes CASTPASSGSLYEQYF.

The V call is TRBV5-1, the J call TRBJ1-5; TRBD1 is a possible D gene (5 bases). This CDR3 region has 13 residues. V was shortened by 0 bases and J by 6 bases, with 7 bases between the two germline ends. CDR1 and CDR2 from the germline V gene are SGHRS and YFSETQ. DNA of the CDR3: TGCGCCAGCAGCTTGGAAGGGGCTCAGCCCCAGCATTTT. Amino acid sequence: CASSLEGAQPQHF.

V usage is TRBV20-1 and J usage is TRBJ1-5, with no clear D. This CDR3 is built from 14 residues. The V gene's germline CDR1 is DFQATT and CDR2 SNEGSKA (reference sequence). The V gene lost 0 bases and the J gene lost 6 bases, with 12 bases spanning the gap. The CDR3 reads CSARDLTGPQPQHF. CDR3 coding DNA: TGCAGTGCTAGAGATCTTACGGGTCCTCAGCCCCAGCATTTT.

The table lists this clonotype with a few counts. The V gene is TRBV5-6, the J gene TRBJ2-5; TRBD2 might be the D (5 bases). V was clipped by 4 bases and J by 0 bases, with 13 bases between them. In germline, CDR1 is SGHDT, CDR2 YYEEEE. The CDR3 loop spans 15 amino acids. The CDR3 DNA follows: TGTGCCAGCAGCCGGATTGGCGGGTACCAAGAGACCCAGTACTTC. This codes for CASSRIGGYQETQYF.

This clonotype has more than one count but fewer than ten. This rearrangement joins TRBV28 to TRBJ2-1; D possibly matches TRBD1 or TRBD2 (5 bases each). The germline gives CDR1 MDHEN, CDR2 SYDVKM. V gave up 2 bases and J gave up 5 bases, with 16 bases separating them. The CDR3 sequence is 16 residues long. The chain's CDR3 is CASSLGGTTTNNEQFF. The DNA for the CDR3 is TGTGCCAGCAGTTTAGGGGGTACGACTACAAACAATGAGCAGTTCTTC.

This clonotype has ten or more counts. This sequence joins TRBV5-1 and TRBJ1-1, with D tentatively TRBD1 (5 bases). V was trimmed by 8 bases and J by 1 base, leaving 9 bases between them. Germline V gene sequence: CDR1 SGHRS, CDR2 YFSETQ. The CDR3 runs to 12 residues. CDR3 in amino acids: CASATGNTEAFF. CDR3 in DNA: TGCGCCAGTGCAACAGGGAACACTGAAGCTTTCTTT.